This T cell receptor beta chain was recorded in a study of blood T cells in healthy people across ages. Primers used in a second PCR of about 7 to 12 cycles were a sample-barcoded 5' primer and a J-beta primer mix. Tags on each cDNA molecule came from a template-switch adaptor with 12 random nucleotides. One entry per CDR3 protein, called by TCRdb with MiXCR from the 5' RACE reads. This sample yields 1.5 million to 2 million distinct CDR3 sequences, of which approximately 39% are seen a single time; 20% to 25% belongs to the top ten. CDR1 is SGHKS and CDR2 is YYEKEE in the germline V gene (reference sequence). CDR3 size: 15 residues.

The sample comprised blood. The chain links TRBV5-5 to TRBJ2-4, with D possibly being TRBD1 or TRBD2 (5 bases each). Matching the DNA end better, TRBJ2-7 makes the J call doubtful. The clonotype was recovered from a human donor in good health. In nucleotides, the CDR3 is TGTGCCAGCAGATATGAAGGACGGGGCTTGGGCGAGCAGTACTTC. Its translation is CASRYEGRGLGEQYF.